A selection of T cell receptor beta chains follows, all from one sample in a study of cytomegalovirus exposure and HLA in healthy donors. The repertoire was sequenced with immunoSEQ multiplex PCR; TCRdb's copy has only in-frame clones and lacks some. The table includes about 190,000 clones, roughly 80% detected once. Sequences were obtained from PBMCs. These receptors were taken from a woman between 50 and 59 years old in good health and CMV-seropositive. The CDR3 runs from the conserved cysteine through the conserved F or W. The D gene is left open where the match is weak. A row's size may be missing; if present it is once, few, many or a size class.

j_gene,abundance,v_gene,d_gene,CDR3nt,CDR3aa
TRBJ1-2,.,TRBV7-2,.,TGTGCCAGCAGCGGATACAGGGATCGCGGCTACACCTTC,CASSGYRDRGYTF
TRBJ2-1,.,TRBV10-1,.,TGCGCCAGCCTTCTGGCGAGGATCCCCTACAATGAGCAGTTCTTC,CASLLARIPYNEQFF
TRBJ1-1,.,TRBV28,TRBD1,TGTGCCAGCAGCCCTCCCACCGGGACAGGGGCCGAAGCTTTCTTT,CASSPPTGTGAEAFF
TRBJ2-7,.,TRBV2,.,TGTGCCAGCAGTCAGATACGGGGTTACGAGCAGTACTTC,CASSQIRGYEQYF
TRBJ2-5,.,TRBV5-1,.,TGCGCCAGCAGAGGGCAGGGGTCCCAAGAGACCCAGTACTTC,CASRGQGSQETQYF
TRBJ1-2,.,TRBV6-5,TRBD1,TGTGCCAGCAGTTATCCAGGACAGGGGGTAGATGGCTACACCTTC,CASSYPGQGVDGYTF
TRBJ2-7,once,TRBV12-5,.,TGTGCTAGTGGTTTGAATAACGAGCAGTACTTC,CASGLNNEQYF
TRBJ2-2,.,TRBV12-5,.,TGTGCTAGTGGTTCGGGGGCCGGGGAGCTGTTTTTT,CASGSGAGELFF
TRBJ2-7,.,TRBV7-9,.,TGTGCCACTCCGCCTAGTTACGAGCAGTACTTC,CATPPSYEQYF
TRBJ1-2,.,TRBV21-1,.,TGTGCCAGCAGCAAACTGGGGGGCTATGGCTACACCTTC,CASSKLGGYGYTF
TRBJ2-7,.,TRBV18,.,TGTGCCAGCTCACCCCGGGACACAAACTACGAGCAGTACTTC,CASSPRDTNYEQYF
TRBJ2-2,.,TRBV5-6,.,TGTGCCAGCAGCTTTATCGGGACTTTGAACACCGGGGAGCTGTTTTTT,CASSFIGTLNTGELFF
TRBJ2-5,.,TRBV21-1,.,TGTGCCAGCAGCAAGGACTATTTTTGGGAGACCCAGTACTTC,CASSKDYFWETQYF
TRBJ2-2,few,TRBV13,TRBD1,TGTGCCAGCAGCTTAGGGGACAGGGTAGTCGCCGGGGAGCTGTTTTTT,CASSLGDRVVAGELFF
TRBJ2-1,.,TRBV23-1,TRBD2,TGCGCCAGCAGTCTTACGGGACTAGATCATAATGAGCAGTTCTTC,CASSLTGLDHNEQFF
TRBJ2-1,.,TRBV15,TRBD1,TGTGCCACCAGCAGCGATATACCGGGACAGGGGGCGCTGGGTTTTGGGAATGAGCAGTTCTTC,CATSSDIPGQGALGFGNEQFF
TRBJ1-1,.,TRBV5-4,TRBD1,TGCGCCAGCAGCCAATTTGAGGGGGCGACGGGTTCTACTGAAGCTTTCTTT,CASSQFEGATGSTEAFF
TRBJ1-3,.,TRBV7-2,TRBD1,TGTGCCAGCAGCTTAAGGGGCAGGGGGCTCATATATTTT,CASSLRGRGLIYF
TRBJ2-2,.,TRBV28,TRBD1,TGTGCCAGCAGTTTACCGGGACAGGGGAGTAACGGGGAGCTGTTTTTT,CASSLPGQGSNGELFF
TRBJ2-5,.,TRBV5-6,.,TGTGCCAGCAGCTTGGCCCGGGACTACCAAGAGACCCAGTACTTC,CASSLARDYQETQYF
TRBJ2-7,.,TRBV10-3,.,TGTGCCATTGGAGAATACGAGCAGTACTTC,CAIGEYEQYF
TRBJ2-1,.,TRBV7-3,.,TGTGCCAGCAGCTACCCCCAGGGGGAGCAGTTCTTC,CASSYPQGEQFF
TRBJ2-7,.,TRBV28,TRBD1,TGTGCCAGCACCCAAAGACAGGGTCAAGAGCAGTACTTC,CASTQRQGQEQYF
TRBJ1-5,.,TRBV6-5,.,TGTGCCAGCAGCTCAGGCCGCAGAAACAGTCAGCCCCAGCATTTT,CASSSGRRNSQPQHF
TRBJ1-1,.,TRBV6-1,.,TGTGCCAGCAGTTTGGAGGGAACGAACACTGAAGCTTTCTTT,CASSLEGTNTEAFF
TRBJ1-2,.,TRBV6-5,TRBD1,TGTGCCAGCAGTCTAGGACAGGAATATGGCTACACCTTC,CASSLGQEYGYTF
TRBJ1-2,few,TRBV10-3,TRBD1,TGTGCCATCAGTGAGGAGACAGGGTCGGGTGGCTACACCTTC,CAISEETGSGGYTF
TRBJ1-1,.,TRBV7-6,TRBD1,TGTGCCAGCAGCTTAGGACAGGGGAACACTGAAGCTTTCTTT,CASSLGQGNTEAFF
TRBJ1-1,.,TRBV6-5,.,TGTGCCAGCGGGTCCTCGAGGGATTTATACACTGAAGCTTTCTTT,CASGSSRDLYTEAFF
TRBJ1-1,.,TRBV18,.,TGTGCCAGCTCGACAGACTCGAACACTGAAGCTTTCTTT,CASSTDSNTEAFF
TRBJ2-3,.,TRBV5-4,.,TGTGCCAGCAGCCCTAGGAGAGGTGGAGATACGCAGTATTTT,CASSPRRGGDTQYF
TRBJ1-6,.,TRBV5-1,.,TGCGCCAGCAGCTTGGGGGACACGGTATCACCCCTCCACTTT,CASSLGDTVSPLHF
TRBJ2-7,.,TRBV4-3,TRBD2,TGCGCCAGCAGCCAAGCTAGCGGGGGAAGATACGAGCAGTACTTC,CASSQASGGRYEQYF
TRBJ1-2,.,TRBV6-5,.,TGTGCCAGCAGCGCCCCAGGGTACGGCTACACCTTC,CASSAPGYGYTF
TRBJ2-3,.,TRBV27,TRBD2,TGTGCCAGCAGTGCCATAGCGGGGGGCGGGGATACGCAGTATTTT,CASSAIAGGGDTQYF
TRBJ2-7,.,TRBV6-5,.,TGTGCCAGCACACAAGGGGTCGAGCAGTACTTC,CASTQGVEQYF
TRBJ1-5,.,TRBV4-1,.,TGCGCCAGCAGCCTCACGTCTGCGCCGAGTAATCAGCCCCAGCATTTT,CASSLTSAPSNQPQHF
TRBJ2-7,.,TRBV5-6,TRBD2,TGTGCCAGCAGCTACGCGGGGGGGGCCTACGAGCAGTACTTC,CASSYAGGAYEQYF
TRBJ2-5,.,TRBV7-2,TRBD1,TGTGCCAGCAGCTCCCCAGGACAGGCCCAAGAGACCCAGTACTTC,CASSSPGQAQETQYF
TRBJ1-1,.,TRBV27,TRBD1,TGTGCCAGCAGTCCGGGACAGGGGGCGAGGGGGGCTGAAGCTTTCTTT,CASSPGQGARGAEAFF
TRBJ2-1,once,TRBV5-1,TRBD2,TGCGCCAGCAGCTTAAAAGCGGGGGGCCCGAGTGAGCAGTTCTTC,CASSLKAGGPSEQFF
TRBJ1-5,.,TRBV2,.,TGTGCCAGCAGTCTAACACGGGATCAGCCCCAGCATTTT,CASSLTRDQPQHF
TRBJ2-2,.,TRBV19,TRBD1,TGTGCCAGTACAGGGGGTCTCAACACCGGGGAGCTGTTTTTT,CASTGGLNTGELFF
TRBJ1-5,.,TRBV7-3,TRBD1,TGTGCCAGCAGCCTTTCCCGCGGGACAGGACTACGGCATTTT,CASSLSRGTGLRHF
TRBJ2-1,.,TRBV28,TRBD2,TGTGCCAGCAGTTTGGGGGCGGGGGGCCAAAATGAGCAGTTCTTC,CASSLGAGGQNEQFF
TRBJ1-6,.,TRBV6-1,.,TGTGCCAGCAGTCAAGGGCTACACAGGGATTCACCCCTCCACTTT,CASSQGLHRDSPLHF
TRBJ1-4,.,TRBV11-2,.,TGTGCCAGCAGCTTAGTTTCCGCTAATGAAAAACTGTTTTTT,CASSLVSANEKLFF
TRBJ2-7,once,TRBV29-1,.,TGCAGCGTTGAGGGCTCACTAGAGGAATCCTACGAGCAGTACTTC,CSVEGSLEESYEQYF
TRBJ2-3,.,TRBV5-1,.,TGCGCCAGCAGCCCTGGACTCTTCACAGATACGCAGTATTTT,CASSPGLFTDTQYF
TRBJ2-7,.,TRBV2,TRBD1,TGTGCCAGCACAGCGCAGGGGGCGCAGACAAGCTACGAGCAGTACTTC,CASTAQGAQTSYEQYF
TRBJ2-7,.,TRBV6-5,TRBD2,TGTGCCAGCAGTCTCTCCCCTAGCGGCTCCTACGAGCAGTACTTC,CASSLSPSGSYEQYF
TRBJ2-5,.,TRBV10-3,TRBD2,TGTGCCGCGAGCGGGACTGCAATCCATCAAGAGACCCAGTACTTC,CAASGTAIHQETQYF